This TCR beta chain emerged from a study of cytomegalovirus exposure and HLA in healthy donors. This clone was seen just once. Its target is unknown. Here immunoSEQ multiplex PCR was the method, and the copy in TCRdb shows in-frame clones only, minus some. The profile shows approximately 160,000 clones, approximately 89% of them singletons. Trimming took off 4 bases at V and 0 bases at J, with 12 bases between the two ends. Per germline, CDR1 MNHNY and CDR2 SVGAGI (reference sequence). CDR3 size: 15 residues. The study, taken as a whole, reports: As confirmed in vitro, a few CMV-associated chains were specific for CMV antigens. Many donors shared some public TCRs, even though most TCR sequences were rare.

The sequencing input was PBMCs. The TCR sequence derives from a man aged 18 to 29 in good health and CMV-seropositive. V and J are TRBV6-6 and TRBJ1-1, with TRBD1 as a possible D gene (5 bases). The CDR3 here is CASSSPGVMNTEAFF. The CDR3 DNA is TGTGCCAGCAGTTCACCGGGGGTTATGAACACTGAAGCTTTCTTT.